A selection of T cell receptor beta chains follows, all from one sample in a study of T cell changes during pregnancy in multiple sclerosis. TCRdb keeps only in-frame clones here, not all; method: immunoSEQ multiplex PCR. The sample lists 90,000 to 120,000 clones; around 93% were seen once. The sequenced sample was peripheral blood, obtained in the third trimester of pregnancy. These receptors were obtained from a female donor in good health, enrolled as a control in a pregnancy study. CDR3s include the opening cysteine and the closing phenylalanine or tryptophan. Fields, in order: clone size, J gene, V gene, D gene, CDR3 protein, CDR3 DNA. The D gene is left open where the match is weak. The listing skips clone size in some rows; elsewhere it reads once, few, many or a size class.

>.|TRBJ1-2|TRBV19|TRBD1
CASSITGTANYGYTF
TGTGCCAGTAGTATCACCGGGACAGCTAACTATGGCTACACCTTC
>.|TRBJ1-6|TRBV11-2|TRBD1
CASSLGTVPNSPLHF
TGTGCCAGCAGCCTCGGGACAGTACCTAATTCACCCCTCCACTTT
>.|TRBJ1-2|TRBV27|.
CASSLSSGLTRNYGYTF
TGTGCCAGCAGTTTATCTAGCGGACTCACGAGGAACTATGGCTACACCTTC
>.|TRBJ2-5|TRBV27|TRBD1
CASSRQGYRETQYF
TGTGCCAGCAGTCGACAGGGGTATCGGGAGACCCAGTACTTC
>.|TRBJ2-7|TRBV30|.
CAWSDRGASYEQYF
TGTGCCTGGAGCGACCGGGGGGCCTCCTACGAGCAGTACTTC
>.|TRBJ1-6|TRBV25-1|.
CASRQGPNSPLHF
TGTGCCAGCAGACAGGGCCCGAATTCACCCCTCCACTTT
>.|TRBJ2-3|TRBV9|.
CASSVGGASTDTQYF
TGTGCCAGCAGCGTAGGCGGGGCAAGCACAGATACGCAGTATTTT
>.|TRBJ2-1|TRBV10-3|TRBD2
CAIGSGNYNEQFF
TGTGCCATCGGAAGCGGGAACTACAATGAGCAGTTCTTC
>.|TRBJ1-2|TRBV7-9|.
CASSLEVTAHYGYTF
TGTGCCAGCAGCTTAGAAGTGACAGCTCACTATGGCTACACCTTC
>once|TRBJ1-2|TRBV4-1|.
CASSQGGMGGGYTF
TGCGCCAGCAGCCAAGGGGGGATGGGGGGTGGCTACACCTTC
>.|TRBJ2-5|TRBV7-8|TRBD2
CASGLEGLWQETQYF
TGTGCCAGCGGACTTGAGGGACTATGGCAAGAGACCCAGTACTTC
>.|TRBJ1-2|TRBV29-1|.
CSVYDRGDSNYGYTF
TGCAGCGTTTATGACCGGGGTGATTCTAACTATGGCTACACCTTC
>.|TRBJ2-5|TRBV2|TRBD1
CASLGQGVETQYF
TGTGCCAGCCTGGGACAGGGGGTTGAGACCCAGTACTTC
>.|TRBJ1-6|TRBV7-2|.
CASSSHRDSSPLHF
TGTGCCAGCAGCTCGCACAGGGATAGTTCACCCCTCCACTTT
>.|TRBJ1-5|TRBV7-8|.
CASSLGYRGSEPQHF
TGTGCCAGCAGCTTAGGGTATCGAGGATCGGAGCCCCAGCATTTT